This entry features one TCR beta chain sequence. The antigen is undetermined. This sample is part of a study of cytomegalovirus exposure and HLA in healthy donors. The primer mix had 60 Vbeta and 13 Jbeta primers. Data came from immunoSEQ multiplex PCR; TCRdb stores just in-frame clones and leaves some out. Here the sample spans 150,000 to 200,000 clones, roughly 80% being singletons. Germline V gene lookup returns CDR1 SGHAT and CDR2 FQNNGV. The V gene lost 1 base and the J gene lost 5 bases, with 17 bases spanning the gap. The CDR3 contains 16 residues. Findings and limits, study-wide: The HLA-A and HLA-B alleles of most subjects were reportedly predicted accurately from TCR beta sequences. Under in vitro conditions, three CMV-associated chains were confirmed as specific for CMV antigens. Cytomegalovirus association was listed for about 170 TCR beta chains.

This TCR was recovered from a male donor in good health and CMV-seronegative. Sample: PBMCs. The rearrangement links TRBV11-2 to TRBJ1-1; D ambiguous. CDR3 sequence: CASSLVDARMGTEAFF. The CDR3 nucleotides read TGTGCCAGCAGCTTAGTTGACGCGAGGATGGGTACTGAAGCTTTCTTT.